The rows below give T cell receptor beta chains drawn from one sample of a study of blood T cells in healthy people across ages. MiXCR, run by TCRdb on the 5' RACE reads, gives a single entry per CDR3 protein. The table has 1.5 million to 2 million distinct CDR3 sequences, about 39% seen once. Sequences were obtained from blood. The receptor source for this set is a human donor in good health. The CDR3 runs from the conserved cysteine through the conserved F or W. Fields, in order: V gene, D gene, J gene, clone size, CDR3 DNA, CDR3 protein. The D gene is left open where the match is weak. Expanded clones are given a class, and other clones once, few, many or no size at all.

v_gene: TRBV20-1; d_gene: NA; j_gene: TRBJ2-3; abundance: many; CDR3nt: TGCAGTGCTACACGACAGTCTAGCACAGATACGCAGTATTTT; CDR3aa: CSATRQSSTDTQYF
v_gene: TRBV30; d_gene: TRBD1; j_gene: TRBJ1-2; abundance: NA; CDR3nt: TGTGCCTGGAGTAGGGGGCGAGGCTATGGCTACACCTTC; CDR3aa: CAWSRGRGYGYTF
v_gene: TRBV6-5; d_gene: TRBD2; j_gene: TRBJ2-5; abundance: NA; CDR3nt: TGTGCCAGCAGTAAACTAGCGGGGGCCTACCAAGAGACCCAGTACTTC; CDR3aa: CASSKLAGAYQETQYF
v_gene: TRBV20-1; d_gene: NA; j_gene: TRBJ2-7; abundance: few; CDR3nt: TGCAGTGCTAGCGGACCCGCCTTCGAGCAGTACTTC; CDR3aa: CSASGPAFEQYF
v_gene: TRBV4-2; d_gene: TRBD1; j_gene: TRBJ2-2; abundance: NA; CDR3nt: TGTGCCAGCAGCCACCTCGACAGGGGAATAATTCGCACCGGGGAGCTGTTTTTT; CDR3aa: CASSHLDRGIIRTGELFF
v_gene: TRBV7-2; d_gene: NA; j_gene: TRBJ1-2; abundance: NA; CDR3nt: TGTGCCAGCAGCTCAGTTTGGGACTATGGCTACACCTTC; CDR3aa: CASSSVWDYGYTF
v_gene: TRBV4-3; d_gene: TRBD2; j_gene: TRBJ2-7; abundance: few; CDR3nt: TGCGCCAGCAGCCAAGCTAGCGGGGGCCAACTCAGGGGCTACGAGCAGTACTTC; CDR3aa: CASSQASGGQLRGYEQYF
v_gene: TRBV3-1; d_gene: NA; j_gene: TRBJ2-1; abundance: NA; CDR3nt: TGTGCCAGCAGTTTCCGGGGGTGTTACAATGAGCAGTTCTTC; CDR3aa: CASSFRGCYNEQFF
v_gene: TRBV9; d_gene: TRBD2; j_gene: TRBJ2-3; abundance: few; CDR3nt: TGTGCCAGCAGCGACTCACAGACTAGCGGGGGGGCTTATACGCAGTATTTT; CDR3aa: CASSDSQTSGGAYTQYF
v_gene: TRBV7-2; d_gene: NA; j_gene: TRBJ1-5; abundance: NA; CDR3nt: TGTGCCAGCAGCTTAGAAGGTGGACCTGAGCAGCCCCAGCATTTT; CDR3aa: CASSLEGGPEQPQHF
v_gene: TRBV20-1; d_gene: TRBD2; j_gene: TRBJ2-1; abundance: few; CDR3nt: TGCAGTGCTAGAGATCTAATAGCGGGGAAGGATGAGCAGTTCTTC; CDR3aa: CSARDLIAGKDEQFF
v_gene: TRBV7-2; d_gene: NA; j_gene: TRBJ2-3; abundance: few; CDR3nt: TGTGCCAGCAGCTTCTCCAGGGCGAAATCCAGTAGCACAGATACGCAGTATTTT; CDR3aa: CASSFSRAKSSSTDTQYF
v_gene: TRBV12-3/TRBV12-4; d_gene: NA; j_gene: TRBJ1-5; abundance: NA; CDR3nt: TGTGCCGGCAGCCCTAGCCCCCTAAATAGTCAGCCCCAGCATTTT; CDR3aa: CAGSPSPLNSQPQHF
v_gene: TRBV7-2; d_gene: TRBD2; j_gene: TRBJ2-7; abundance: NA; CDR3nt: TGTGCCAGCAGCGATCGGGGGGGGTCCTACGAGCAGTACTTC; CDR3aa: CASSDRGGSYEQYF
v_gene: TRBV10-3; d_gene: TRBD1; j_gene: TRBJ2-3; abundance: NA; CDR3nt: TGTGCCATTCCCGGGACAGGGCCGAACGGAGTCACGCAGTATTTT; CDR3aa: CAIPGTGPNGVTQYF
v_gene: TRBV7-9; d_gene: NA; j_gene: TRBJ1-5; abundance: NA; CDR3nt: TGTGCCAGCAGCCCCGAGTTCGGGCAGCCCCAGCATTTT; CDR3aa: CASSPEFGQPQHF
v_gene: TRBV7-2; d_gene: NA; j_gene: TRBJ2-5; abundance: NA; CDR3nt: TGTGCCAGCAGCCTAACTAGCAGGGCAGAGACCCAGTACTTC; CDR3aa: CASSLTSRAETQYF
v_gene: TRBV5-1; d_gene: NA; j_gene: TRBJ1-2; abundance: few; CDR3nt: TGCGCCAGCAGCCCTTCGGGGAATGGCTACACCTTC; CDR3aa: CASSPSGNGYTF
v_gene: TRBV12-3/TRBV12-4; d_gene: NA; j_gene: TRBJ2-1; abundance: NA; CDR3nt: TGTGCCAGCGGACAAGGGCTCGTATACAATGAGCAGTTCTTC; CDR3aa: CASGQGLVYNEQFF
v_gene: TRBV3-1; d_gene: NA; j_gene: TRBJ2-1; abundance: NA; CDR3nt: TGTGCCAGCAGCCAAGGGCCCCTACTAGGCCTCGCCAATGAGCAGTTCTTC; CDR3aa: CASSQGPLLGLANEQFF
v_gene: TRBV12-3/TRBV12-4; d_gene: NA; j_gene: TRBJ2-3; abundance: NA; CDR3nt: TGTGCCAGCAGGGGGACACCGGTCAGCACAGATACGCAGTATTTT; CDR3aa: CASRGTPVSTDTQYF
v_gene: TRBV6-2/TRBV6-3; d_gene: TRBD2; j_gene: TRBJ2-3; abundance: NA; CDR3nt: TGTGCCAGCAGTTACGGCGCTAGCGGCAGCACAGATACGCAGTATTTT; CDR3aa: CASSYGASGSTDTQYF